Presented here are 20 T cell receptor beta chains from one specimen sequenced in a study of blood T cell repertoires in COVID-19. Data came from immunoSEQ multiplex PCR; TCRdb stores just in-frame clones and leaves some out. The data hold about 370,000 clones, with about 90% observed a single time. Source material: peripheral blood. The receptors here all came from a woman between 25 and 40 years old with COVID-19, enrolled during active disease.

The CDR3 DNA follows: TGTGCCAGCAGTGACGGGGGGGGCCACAATGAGCAGTTCTTC. Encoded protein: CASSDGGGHNEQFF. This chain connects TRBV6-1 to TRBJ2-1; TRBD2 aligns across 8 bases. The V segment lost 3 bases and the J segment 5 bases; nucleotides outside the gene matches: 3. The CDR3 consists of 14 residues. In germline, CDR1 is MNHNS, CDR2 SASEGT.

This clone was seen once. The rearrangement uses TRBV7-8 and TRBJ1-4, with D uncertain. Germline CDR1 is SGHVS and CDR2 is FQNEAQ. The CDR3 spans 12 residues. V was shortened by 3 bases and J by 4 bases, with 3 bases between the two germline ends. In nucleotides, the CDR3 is TGTGCCAGCAGCTTTCTTAATGAAAAACTGTTTTTT. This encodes CASSFLNEKLFF.

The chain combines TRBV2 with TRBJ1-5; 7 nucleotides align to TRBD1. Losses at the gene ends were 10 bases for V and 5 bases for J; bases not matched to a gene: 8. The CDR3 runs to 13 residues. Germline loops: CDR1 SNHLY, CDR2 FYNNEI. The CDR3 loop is CATKGRGDQPQHF. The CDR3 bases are TGTGCCACCAAAGGCAGGGGGGATCAGCCCCAGCATTTT. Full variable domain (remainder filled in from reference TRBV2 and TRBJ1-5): EPEVTQTPSHQVTQMGQEVILRCVPISNHLYFYWYRQILGQKVEFLVSFYNNEISEKSEIFDDQFSVERPDGSNFTLKIRSTKLEDSAMYFCATKGRGDQPQHFGDGTRLSIL.

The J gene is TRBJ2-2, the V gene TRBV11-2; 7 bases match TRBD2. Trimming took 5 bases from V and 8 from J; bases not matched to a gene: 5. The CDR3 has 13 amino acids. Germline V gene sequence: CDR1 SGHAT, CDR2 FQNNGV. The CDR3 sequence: CASSLRETGELFF. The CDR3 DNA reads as TGTGCCAGCAGCCTGCGGGAGACGGGGGAGCTGTTTTTT.

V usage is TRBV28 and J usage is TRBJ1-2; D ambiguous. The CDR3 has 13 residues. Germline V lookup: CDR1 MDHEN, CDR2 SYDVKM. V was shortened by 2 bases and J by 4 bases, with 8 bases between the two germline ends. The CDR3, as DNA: TGTGCCAGCAGTTTAAAGGCGGTCTATGGCTACACCTTC. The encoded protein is CASSLKAVYGYTF.

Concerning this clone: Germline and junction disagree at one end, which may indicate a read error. The CDR3 here is CASSLAGHFEQYF. For the CDR3, the DNA is TGTGCCAGCAGCCTAGCGGGACACTTCGAGCAGTACTTC. The chain carries TRBV7-9 and TRBJ2-7, with TRBD2 identical over 9 bases. Germline assignment: CDR1 SEHNR and CDR2 FQNEAQ (reference sequence). This CDR3 is built from 13 residues.

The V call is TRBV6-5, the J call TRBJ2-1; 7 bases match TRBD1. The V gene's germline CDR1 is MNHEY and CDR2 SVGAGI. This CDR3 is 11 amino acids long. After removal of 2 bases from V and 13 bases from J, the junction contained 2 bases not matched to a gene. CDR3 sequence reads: CASSYEGAQFF. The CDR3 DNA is TGTGCCAGCAGTTACGAGGGGGCTCAGTTCTTC.

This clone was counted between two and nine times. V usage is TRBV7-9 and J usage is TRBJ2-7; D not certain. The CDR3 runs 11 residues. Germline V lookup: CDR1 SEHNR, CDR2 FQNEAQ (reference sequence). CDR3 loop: CASSFEQQVRV. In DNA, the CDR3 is TGTGCCAGCAGCTTCGAACAGCAGGTACGCGTC.

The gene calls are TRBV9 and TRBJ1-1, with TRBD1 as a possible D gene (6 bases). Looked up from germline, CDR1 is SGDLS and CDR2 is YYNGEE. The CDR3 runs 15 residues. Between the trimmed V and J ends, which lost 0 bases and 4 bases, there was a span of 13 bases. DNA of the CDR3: TGTGCCAGCAGCGTAGAAGCCAGAGGGGGCACTGAAGCTTTCTTT. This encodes CASSVEARGGTEAFF.

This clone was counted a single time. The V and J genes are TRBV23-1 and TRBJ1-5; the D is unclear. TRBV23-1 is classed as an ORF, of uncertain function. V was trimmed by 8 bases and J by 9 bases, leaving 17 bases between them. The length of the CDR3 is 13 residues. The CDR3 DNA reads TGCGCCAGCCCATTATCGCTAAAACGGCCCCAGCATTTT. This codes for CASPLSLKRPQHF.

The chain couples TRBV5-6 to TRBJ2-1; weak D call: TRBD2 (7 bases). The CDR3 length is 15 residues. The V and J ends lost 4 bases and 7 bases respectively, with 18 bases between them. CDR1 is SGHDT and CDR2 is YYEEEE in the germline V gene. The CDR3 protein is CASSPPGGFVNEQFF. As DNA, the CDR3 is TGTGCCAGCAGCCCGCCGGGGGGCTTTGTAAATGAGCAGTTCTTC.

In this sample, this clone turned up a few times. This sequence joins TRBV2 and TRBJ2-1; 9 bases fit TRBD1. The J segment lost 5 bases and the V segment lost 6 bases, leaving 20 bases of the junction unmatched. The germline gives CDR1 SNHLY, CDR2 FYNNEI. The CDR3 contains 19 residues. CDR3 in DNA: TGTGCCAGCAGCGCAGTCCCTCTGTTTGGGACAGGGAGGGACAATGAGCAGTTCTTC. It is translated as CASSAVPLFGTGRDNEQFF.

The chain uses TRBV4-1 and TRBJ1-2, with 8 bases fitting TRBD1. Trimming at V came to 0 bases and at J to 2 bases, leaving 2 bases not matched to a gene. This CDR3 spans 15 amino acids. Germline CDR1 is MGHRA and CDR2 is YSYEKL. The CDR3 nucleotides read TGCGCCAGCAGCCAAGAGGACAGGGTAAACTATGGCTACACCTTC. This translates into CASSQEDRVNYGYTF.

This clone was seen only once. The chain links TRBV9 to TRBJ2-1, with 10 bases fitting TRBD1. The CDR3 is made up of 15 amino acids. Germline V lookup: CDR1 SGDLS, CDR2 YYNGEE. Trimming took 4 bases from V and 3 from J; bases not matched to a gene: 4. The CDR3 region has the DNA TGTGCCAGCAGCCCCCGGACAGGGGGCTACAATGAGCAGTTCTTC. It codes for CASSPRTGGYNEQFF.

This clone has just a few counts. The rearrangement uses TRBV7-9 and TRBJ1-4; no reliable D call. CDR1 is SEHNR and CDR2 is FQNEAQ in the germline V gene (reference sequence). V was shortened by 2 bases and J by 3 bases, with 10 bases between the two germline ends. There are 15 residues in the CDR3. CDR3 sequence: CASSLPAVANEKLFF. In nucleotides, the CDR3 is TGTGCCAGCAGCTTACCAGCGGTTGCTAATGAAAAACTGTTTTTT.

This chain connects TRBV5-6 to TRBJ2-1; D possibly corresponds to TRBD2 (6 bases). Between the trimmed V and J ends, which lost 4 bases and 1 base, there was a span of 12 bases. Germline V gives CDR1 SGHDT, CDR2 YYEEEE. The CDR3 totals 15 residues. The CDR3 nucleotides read TGTGCCAGCAGCCCTGGAGGGGTGTCCTACAATGAGCAGTTCTTC. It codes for CASSPGGVSYNEQFF.

The CDR3 region is CASSLLGGESYNEQFF. CDR3 DNA: TGTGCCAGCAGTCTTTTAGGGGGGGAATCCTACAATGAGCAGTTCTTC. The chain recombines TRBV25-1 with TRBJ2-1; possible D gene TRBD2, 7 bases. The V gene's germline CDR1 is MGHDK and CDR2 SYGVNS. This CDR3 region has 16 residues. V was pared by 5 bases and J by 1 base, with 15 bases between.

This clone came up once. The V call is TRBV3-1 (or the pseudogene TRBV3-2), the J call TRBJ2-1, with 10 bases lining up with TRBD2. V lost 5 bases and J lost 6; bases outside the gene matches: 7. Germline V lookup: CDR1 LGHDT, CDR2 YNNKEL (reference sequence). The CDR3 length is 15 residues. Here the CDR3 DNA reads TGTGCCAGCAGCATGCTAGCGGGAGTATTCAATGAGCAGTTCTTC. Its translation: CASSMLAGVFNEQFF.

This chain's CDR3 is CASSQEQGQGYGYTF. In DNA form, the CDR3 reads TGCGCCAGCAGCCAGGAACAGGGACAGGGTTATGGCTACACCTTC. The chain joins TRBV4-3 to TRBJ1-2; 9 nucleotides align to TRBD1. V shed 3 bases and J 5 bases; nucleotides not matched to a gene: 7. This CDR3 is 15 amino acids long. Per germline, CDR1 LGHNA and CDR2 YSLEER.

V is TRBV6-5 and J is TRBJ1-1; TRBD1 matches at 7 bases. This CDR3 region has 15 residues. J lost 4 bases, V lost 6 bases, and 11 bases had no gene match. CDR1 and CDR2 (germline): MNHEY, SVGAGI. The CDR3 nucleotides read TGTGCCAGCAGGCAGGGGGTTTGGGTGTCCACTGAAGCTTTCTTT. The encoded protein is CASRQGVWVSTEAFF.